The following is a TCR beta chain sequence with its context. The sample is drawn from a study of blood T cell repertoires in COVID-19. Looking at the study overall: PBMCs, B-cell-depleted T cells, or T cells provided the cDNA or gDNA that made up the material.

TCRdb's table, derived via immunoSEQ multiplex PCR, lists solely in-frame clones and lacks some. The data hold under 350,000 clones, with around nine tenths observed a single time. The V gene lost 0 bases and the J gene lost 5 bases, with 12 bases spanning the gap. Germline CDR1 reads SGHRS; CDR2 reads YFSETQ. This CDR3 spans 16 amino acids. This clonotype originated in a man aged 40-55 years with acute or convalescent COVID-19. The specimen sequenced was peripheral blood. The gene calls are TRBV5-1 and TRBJ1-6, with D possibly TRBD1 on 6 matching bases. In DNA, the CDR3 is TGCGCCAGCAGCTTGGGGACAGATTATAATAATTCACCCCTCCACTTT. Its protein is CASSLGTDYNNSPLHF. The entire variable domain, with the rest obtained from reference TRBV5-1 and TRBJ1-6, is as follows: KAGVTQTPRYLIKTRGQQVTLSCSPISGHRSVSWYQQTPGQGLQFLFEYFSETQRNKGNFPGRFSGRQFSNSRSEMNVSTLELGDSALYLCASSLGTDYNNSPLHFGNGTRLTVT.